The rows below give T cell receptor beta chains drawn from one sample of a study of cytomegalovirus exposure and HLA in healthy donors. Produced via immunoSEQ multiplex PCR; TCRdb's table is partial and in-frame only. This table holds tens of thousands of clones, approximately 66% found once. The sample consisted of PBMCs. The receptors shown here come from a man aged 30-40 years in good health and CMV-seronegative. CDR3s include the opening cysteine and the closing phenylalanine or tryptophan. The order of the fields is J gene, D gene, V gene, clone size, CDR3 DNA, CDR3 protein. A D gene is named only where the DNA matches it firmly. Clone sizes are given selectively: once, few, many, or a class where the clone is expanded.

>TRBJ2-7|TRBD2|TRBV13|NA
TGTGCCAGCAGCTGGGACACTAGCGGGAGGGCCTACGAGCAGTACTTC
CASSWDTSGRAYEQYF
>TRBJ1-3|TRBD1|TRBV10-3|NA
TGTGCCATCATGCAGGGGGCTGGAAACACCATATATTTT
CAIMQGAGNTIYF
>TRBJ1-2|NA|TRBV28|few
TGTGCCAGTAAACAGGGTGCGGGCTATGGCTACACCTTC
CASKQGAGYGYTF
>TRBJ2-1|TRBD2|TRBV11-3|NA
TGTGCCAGCAGCTCTAGGACTAGCGGGGGGGCGGGTGAGCAGTTCTTC
CASSSRTSGGAGEQFF
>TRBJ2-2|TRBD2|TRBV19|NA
TGTGCCAGTAGTATCGGTGCGGGAGGAACCGGGGAGCTGTTTTTT
CASSIGAGGTGELFF
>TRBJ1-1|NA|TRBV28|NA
TGTGCCAGCAGCCGACAGCGCAACACTGAAGCTTTCTTT
CASSRQRNTEAFF
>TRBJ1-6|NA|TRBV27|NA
TGTGCCAGCAGTTTGGGCAGTAATTCACCCCTCCACTTT
CASSLGSNSPLHF
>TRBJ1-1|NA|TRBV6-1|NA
TGTGCCAGCAGTCTGGACAGCATGAACACTGAAGCTTTCTTT
CASSLDSMNTEAFF
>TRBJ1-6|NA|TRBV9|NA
TGTGCCAGCAGCGTCATAGGAGAGCCAACAGGCTCACCCCTCCACTTT
CASSVIGEPTGSPLHF
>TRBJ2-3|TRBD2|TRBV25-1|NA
TGTGCCAGCAGTTCCCCCGGGGGGTTGGATACGCAGTATTTT
CASSSPGGLDTQYF
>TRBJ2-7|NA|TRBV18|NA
TGTGCCAGCTCACCGGGGGCTAACTCCTACGAGCAGTACTTC
CASSPGANSYEQYF
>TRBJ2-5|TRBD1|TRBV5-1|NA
TGCGCCAGCAGCTGGGGGACAGGGATTCACCAAGAGACCCAGTACTTC
CASSWGTGIHQETQYF
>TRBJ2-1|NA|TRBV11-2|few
TGTGCCAGCAGCTCACCACTAGTCTCCTCTGGTGAGCAGTTCTTC
CASSSPLVSSGEQFF
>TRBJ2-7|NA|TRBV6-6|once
TGTGCCAGCAGCCCCCGGGACAACTACGAGCAGTACTTC
CASSPRDNYEQYF
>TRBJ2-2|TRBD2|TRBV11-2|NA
TGTGCCAGCAGCTCGGGACTAGCGTTTACGCCGGACACCGGGGAGCTGTTTTTT
CASSSGLAFTPDTGELFF
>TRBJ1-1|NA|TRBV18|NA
TGTGCCAGCTCACCTTACACGAACACTGAAGCTTTCTTT
CASSPYTNTEAFF
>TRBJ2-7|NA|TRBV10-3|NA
TGTGCCATCAGTGAGTCGAGGCCTCCCTACGAGCAGTACTTC
CAISESRPPYEQYF
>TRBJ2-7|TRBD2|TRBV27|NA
TGTGCCAGCAACCCGAGGGCTAGCGGGTACGAGCAGTACTTC
CASNPRASGYEQYF
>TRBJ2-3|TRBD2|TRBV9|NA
TGTGCCAGCAGCGTAGGACTAGCGGGGGGCCCCACAGATACGCAGTATTTT
CASSVGLAGGPTDTQYF
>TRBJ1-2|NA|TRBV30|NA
TGTGCCTACTCCCAGGAGGACTATGGCTACACCTTC
CAYSQEDYGYTF
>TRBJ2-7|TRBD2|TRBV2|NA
TGTGCCAGCAGTGATTTGCGCGGGGGGGCCGTCGAGCAGTACTTC
CASSDLRGGAVEQYF
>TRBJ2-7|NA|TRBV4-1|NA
TGCGCCAGCAGCCAAGGGTCAGGGGAATCCTACGAGCAGTACTTC
CASSQGSGESYEQYF
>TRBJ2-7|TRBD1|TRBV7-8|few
TGTGCCAGCAGCCACTTGATGACAGGGAGCTCCTACGAGCAGTACTTC
CASSHLMTGSSYEQYF
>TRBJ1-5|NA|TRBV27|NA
TGTGCCAGCAGTTTAGCGCAGGGCCGCAATCAGCCCCAGCATTTT
CASSLAQGRNQPQHF
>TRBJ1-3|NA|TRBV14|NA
TGTGCCAGCAGCCTCGCCAGGGTTGGAAACACCATATATTTT
CASSLARVGNTIYF
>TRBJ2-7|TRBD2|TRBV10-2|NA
TGCGCCAGCGCTCATAGCGGGCCCAGGTTAAGCTACGAGCAGTACTTC
CASAHSGPRLSYEQYF
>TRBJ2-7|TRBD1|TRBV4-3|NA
TGCGCCAGCAGCCAAGAACAGGGGATCGGCTACGAGCAGTACTTC
CASSQEQGIGYEQYF
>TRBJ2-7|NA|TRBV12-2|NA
TGTGCAAGTCGCTCCGTACAGGGCTCCTACGAGCAGTACTTC
CASRSVQGSYEQYF
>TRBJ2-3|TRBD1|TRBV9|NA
TGTGCCAGCAGCCCCCGGGACAGGGGATTTGAAGCAGATACGCAGTATTTT
CASSPRDRGFEADTQYF
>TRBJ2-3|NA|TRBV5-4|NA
TGTGCCAGCAGGCGGGTTGTTGGGACAGATACGCAGTATTTT
CASRRVVGTDTQYF
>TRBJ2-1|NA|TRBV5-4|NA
TGTGCCAGCAGCCTTACAGAATACAATGAGCAGTTCTTC
CASSLTEYNEQFF
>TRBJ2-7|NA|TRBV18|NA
TGTGCCAGCTCACCACCGCGCGGGCACGAGCAGTACTTC
CASSPPRGHEQYF
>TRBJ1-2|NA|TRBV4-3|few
TGCGCCAGCAGCCAAGACAGGGGCCGAGTTGGCTACACCTTC
CASSQDRGRVGYTF
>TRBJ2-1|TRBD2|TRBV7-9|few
TGTGCCAGCAGCTTAGATAACGGGGGGAGGAAGCGGAAGGAGCAGTTCTTC
CASSLDNGGRKRKEQFF
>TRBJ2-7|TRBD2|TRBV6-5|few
TGTGCCAGCAGTTACGGGGGGGGCTCCTACGAGCAGTACTTC
CASSYGGGSYEQYF
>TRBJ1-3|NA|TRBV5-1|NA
TGCGCCAGCAGCCCCCTGAACCAGGGCTCTGGAAACACCATATATTTT
CASSPLNQGSGNTIYF
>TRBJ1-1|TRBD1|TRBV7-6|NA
TGTGCCAGCAGCAACCCCTTGGGACAGGGGAACACTGAAGCTTTCTTT
CASSNPLGQGNTEAFF
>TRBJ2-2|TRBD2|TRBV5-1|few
TGCGCCAGCACCGTTGGGACTAGCGGAGGAACCGGGGAGCTGTTTTTT
CASTVGTSGGTGELFF
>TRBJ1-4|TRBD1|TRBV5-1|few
TGCGCCAGCAGCTTGGCCGCGGACAGGGGTGAAAAACTGTTTTTT
CASSLAADRGEKLFF
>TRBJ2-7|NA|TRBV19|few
TGTGCCAGTAGTAGTTTTGTAGGGGCCTACGAGCAGTACTTC
CASSSFVGAYEQYF
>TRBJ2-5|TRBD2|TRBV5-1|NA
TGCGCCAGCAGCTTGGCCCCTAGCGGGAGCCAAGAGACCCAGTACTTC
CASSLAPSGSQETQYF
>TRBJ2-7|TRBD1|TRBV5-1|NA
TGCGCCAGCAGCTTACAGGGGGAGCAGTACTTC
CASSLQGEQYF
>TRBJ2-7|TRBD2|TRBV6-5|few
TGTGCCAGCAGGGATCCGACTAGCGGCTCCTACGAGCAGTACTTC
CASRDPTSGSYEQYF